The 29 T cell receptor beta chains listed next were all sequenced from one sample in a study of blood T cell repertoires in COVID-19. Measured with immunoSEQ multiplex PCR; TCRdb has only the in-frame clones, and not every one. The sample holds about 200,000 clones, about 85% seen once. Sequencing was done on a sample of PBMCs or T cells enriched from blood (not recorded which). The receptor source for this set is a woman aged 25-40 years who had recovered from COVID-19.

The chain couples TRBV7-2 to TRBJ2-7; perhaps TRBD2 as D (7 bases). The CDR3 is 14 residues long. Germline V CDR1 and CDR2: SGHTA, FQGNSA. Trimming took 1 base from V and 7 from J, leaving 14 bases between them. CDR3 in DNA: TGTGCCAGCAGCTTAGGAGGGGGGGCGAGGGAGCAGTACTTC. Amino acids: CASSLGGGAREQYF.

This rearrangement joins TRBV27 to TRBJ1-3, with TRBD1 matching over 7 bases. The CDR3 loop spans 14 amino acids. V lost 7 bases to trimming and J lost 2 bases; unmatched junction nucleotides: 5. Germline V gene data show CDR1 as MNHEY and CDR2 as SMNVEV (reference sequence). The CDR3 loop reads CASKNRGTGNTIYF. CDR3 bases: TGTGCCAGCAAAAACAGGGGTACTGGAAACACCATATATTTT.

This chain uses TRBV14 with TRBJ2-7, with D uncertain. Between the trimmed V and J ends, which lost 1 base and 3 bases, there was a span of 7 bases. Germline V gives CDR1 SGHDN, CDR2 FVKESK. The CDR3 runs to 13 residues. CDR3 bases: TGTGCCAGCAGCCAAGGCCTATACTACGAGCAGTACTTC. Translating it yields CASSQGLYYEQYF.

The chain recombines TRBV7-9 with TRBJ2-5; tentative D call: TRBD2 (5 bases). Per the germline V gene, CDR1 is SEHNR and CDR2 is FQNEAQ (reference sequence). This CDR3 is built from 14 residues. The V end lost 1 base, the J end lost 4 bases, and 10 bases lay between the germline ends. CDR3 in DNA: TGTGCCAGCAGCTTAGTTCCTCGGGGAGAGACCCAGTACTTC. As protein: CASSLVPRGETQYF.

The chain couples TRBV6-6 to TRBJ1-1; the D is unclear. CDR1 MNHNY and CDR2 SVGAGI come from the germline V gene (reference sequence). The V gene lost 2 bases and the J gene lost 3 bases, with 7 bases spanning the gap. This CDR3 is 13 amino acids long. DNA for the CDR3: TGTGCCAGCAGTTACGGCCCTTACACTGAAGCTTTCTTT. Encoded protein: CASSYGPYTEAFF.

The chain links TRBV5-1 to TRBJ1-1, with no clear D. The CDR3 sequence is 16 residues long. Looked up from germline, CDR1 is SGHRS and CDR2 is YFSETQ. V was trimmed by 4 bases and J by 4 bases, leaving 20 bases between them. CDR3 amino acids: CASSPGEGLWGTEAFF. In nucleotides, the CDR3 is TGCGCCAGCAGCCCTGGCGAGGGTCTATGGGGCACTGAAGCTTTCTTT.

The rearrangement links TRBV24-1 to TRBJ2-1; 8 nucleotides match TRBD1. The CDR3 runs 15 residues. Germline V CDR1 and CDR2: KGHDR, SFDVKD. V lost 3 bases and J lost 0; bases outside the gene matches: 0. The CDR3 loop is CATSDGTGSYNEQFF. The DNA of the CDR3 is TGTGCCACCAGTGATGGGACAGGCTCCTACAATGAGCAGTTCTTC.

This rearrangement joins TRBV30 to TRBJ1-2; 8 nucleotides match TRBD1. V was pared by 0 bases and J by 4 bases, with 4 bases of the junction left unmatched. The CDR3 is 14 residues long. In germline, CDR1 is GTSNPN, CDR2 SVGIG (reference sequence). The CDR3 loop reads CAWSVGQGAYGYTF. For the CDR3, the DNA is TGTGCCTGGAGTGTTGGGCAGGGGGCCTATGGCTACACCTTC.

The rearrangement links TRBV11-3 to TRBJ2-5; TRBD2 agrees at 11 bases. Germline V CDR1 and CDR2: SGHNT, YENEEA. Germline trimming cut 5 bases from V and 2 bases from J; bases unmatched to any gene: 7. The CDR3 runs 16 residues. CDR3 protein: CASSLGTSGTQETQYF. The CDR3 DNA reads as TGTGCCAGCAGCCTCGGGACTAGCGGAACTCAAGAGACCCAGTACTTC. The full variable domain, rest sourced from reference TRBV11-3 and TRBJ2-5, is EAGVVQSPRYKIIEKKQPVAFWCNPISGHNTLYWYLQNLGQGPELLIRYENEEAVDDSQLPKDRFSAERLKGVDSTLKIQPAELGDSAVYLCASSLGTSGTQETQYFGPGTRLLVL.

The chain has TRBV9 and TRBJ1-1, with 8 bases aligning to TRBD1. V trimming: 4 bases; J trimming: 6 bases; junction bases outside the gene matches: 8. The CDR3 runs 14 residues. In germline, CDR1 is SGDLS, CDR2 YYNGEE. CDR3 amino acids: CASSHGQGGPEAFF. The CDR3 bases are TGTGCCAGCAGCCACGGACAGGGAGGGCCTGAAGCTTTCTTT.

The chain has TRBV4-3 and TRBJ1-2, with D possibly being TRBD1 (6 bases). Germline CDR1 reads LGHNA; CDR2 reads YSLEER. This CDR3 spans 14 amino acids. The V end lost 2 bases, the J end lost 8 bases, and 15 bases lay between the germline ends. CDR3: CASSQSRTVRGYTF. CDR3 sequence (DNA): TGCGCCAGCAGCCAAAGCCGGACAGTCCGCGGCTACACCTTC.

The chain has TRBV15 and TRBJ2-5, with 12 bases fitting TRBD2. The CDR3 is 16 residues long. Trimming at V came to 5 bases and at J to 5 bases, leaving 9 bases not matched to a gene. Germline CDR1 is LNHNV and CDR2 is YYDKDF (reference sequence). In nucleotides, the CDR3 is TGTGCCACCAGCCCGGACGGACTAGCGGGGTTGGAGACCCAGTACTTC. Its protein is CATSPDGLAGLETQYF. The whole variable domain, filled in from reference TRBV15 and TRBJ2-5, reads DAMVIQNPRYQVTQFGKPVTLSCSQTLNHNVMYWYQQKSSQAPKLLFHYYDKDFNNEADTPDNFQSRRPNTSFCFLDIRSPGLGDTAMYLCATSPDGLAGLETQYFGPGTRLLVL.

This rearrangement joins TRBV6-6 to TRBJ2-1, with TRBD2 matching 7 bases. CDR3 length: 15 residues. Germline V gives CDR1 MNHNY, CDR2 SVGAGI (reference sequence). V was pared by 6 bases and J by 2 bases, with 7 bases of the junction left unmatched. The CDR3 sequence is CASRPRDYTYNEQFF. In nucleotides, the CDR3 is TGTGCCAGCAGACCCCGGGACTATACCTACAATGAGCAGTTCTTC.

This chain uses TRBV30 with TRBJ1-6, with 7 bases matching TRBD1. The V gene end was trimmed by 5 bases and the J gene end by 1 base; junction bases not matched to a gene: 11. The CDR3 spans 17 residues. Looked up from germline, CDR1 is GTSNPN and CDR2 is SVGIG (reference sequence). The DNA of the CDR3 is TGTGCCTGGGACAACCGACAGGGAACGTCCTATAATTCACCCCTCCACTTT. Translated, it gives CAWDNRQGTSYNSPLHF.

V gene TRBV5-1 combines with J gene TRBJ2-3; 8 bases are shared with TRBD2. This CDR3 spans 16 amino acids. J was trimmed by 4 bases and V by 0 bases; bases with no gene match: 7. Germline CDR1 is SGHRS and CDR2 is YFSETQ. This CDR3 reads CASSLEAGAGADTQYF. The CDR3 bases are TGCGCCAGCAGCTTGGAAGCGGGGGCCGGGGCAGATACGCAGTATTTT.

The gene calls are TRBV2 and TRBJ1-4, with 7 bases that match TRBD1. CDR3 length: 15 amino acids. V trimming: 0 bases; J trimming: 5 bases; junction bases outside the gene matches: 3. Germline-derived CDR1 and CDR2 are SNHLY and FYNNEI. CDR3 amino acids: CASSEATGINEKLFF. The CDR3 DNA reads TGTGCCAGCAGTGAAGCGACAGGGATCAATGAAAAACTGTTTTTT.

The sample holds one count of this clone. This CDR3 is also generated by other DNA sequences in the sample. V usage is TRBV13 and J usage is TRBJ1-2; 7 nucleotides agree with TRBD1. V lost 5 bases and J lost 3; bases outside the gene matches: 3. Looked up from germline, CDR1 is PRHDT and CDR2 is FYEKMQ (reference sequence). The CDR3 runs 13 residues. The CDR3 DNA reads TGTGCCAGCAGCCGGGACAGCTACTATGGCTACACCTTC. Translating gives CASSRDSYYGYTF.

The rearrangement uses TRBV7-9 and TRBJ2-7; D remains ambiguous. CDR3 length equals 13 residues. CDR1 and CDR2 from the germline V gene are SEHNR and FQNEAQ (reference sequence). Trimming removed 4 bases at V and 3 bases at J, with 10 bases between. The CDR3 sequence: CASSSPSGYEQYF. The CDR3 DNA follows: TGTGCCAGCAGCTCCCCCTCGGGCTACGAGCAGTACTTC. Full variable domain (remainder filled in from reference TRBV7-9 and TRBJ2-7): DTGVSQNPRHKITKRGQNVTFRCDPISEHNRLYWYRQTLGQGPEFLTYFQNEAQLEKSRLLSDRFSAERPKGSFSTLEIQRTEQGDSAMYLCASSSPSGYEQYFGPGTRLTVT.

This rearrangement joins TRBV14 to TRBJ1-2; perhaps TRBD1 as D (6 bases). V dropped 4 bases and J dropped 5 bases, with 17 bases sitting between them. From germline, CDR1 is SGHDN and CDR2 FVKESK. This CDR3 spans 15 amino acids. CDR3 DNA sequence: TGTGCCAGCAGCCTCAATTCGGGACATCTTTATGGCTACACCTTC. This gives the protein CASSLNSGHLYGYTF.

The rearrangement joins TRBV7-9 to TRBJ1-3; maybe TRBD1 (5 bases). Germline-derived CDR1 and CDR2 are SEHNR and FQNEAQ (reference sequence). V shed 1 base and J shed 0 bases, with 7 bases lying between them. The CDR3 contains 15 residues. The CDR3 coding sequence is TGTGCCAGCAGCTTAGGCACAGGCTCTGGAAACACCATATATTTT. It is translated as CASSLGTGSGNTIYF.

The CDR3 nucleotides read TGTGCCAGCAGCTTAGGATGGAGGGAGAACACTGAAGCTTTCTTT. Translated, it gives CASSLGWRENTEAFF. This sequence joins TRBV7-9 and TRBJ1-1; no reliable D call. The V gene lost 1 base and the J gene lost 1 base, with 10 bases spanning the gap. CDR1 SEHNR and CDR2 FQNEAQ come from the germline V gene (reference sequence). This CDR3 contains 15 residues.

The gene calls are TRBV30 and TRBJ2-7; D may be TRBD1 (5 bases). V was trimmed by 2 bases and J by 3 bases, leaving 11 bases between them. This CDR3 region has 13 residues. The germline CDR1 and CDR2 sequences are GTSNPN and SVGIG (reference sequence). The CDR3 nucleotides are TGTGCCTGGAGTAGGGGTGAGCGCTACGAGCAGTACTTC. Translating it yields CAWSRGERYEQYF.

In its sample, this clone was seen many times. The chain employs TRBV21-1 and TRBJ1-2; the table's D call of TRBD1 was not tested on the DNA. TRBV21-1 is flagged as a pseudogene. The CDR3 length is 14 residues. CDR3 in DNA: TGTGCCAGCAGACCGGGACAGGGAAACTATGGCTACACCTTC. This codes for CASRPGQGNYGYTF.

The V and J genes are TRBV29-1 and TRBJ1-2, with D perhaps TRBD1 (5 bases). The CDR3 totals 15 residues. Germline V gene sequence: CDR1 SQVTM, CDR2 ANQGSEA. Trimming took 4 bases from V and 2 from J, leaving 17 bases between them. The DNA for the CDR3 is TGCAGCGTTGGCGGGGCGGGGGGAGACAACTATGGCTACACCTTC. Translating it yields CSVGGAGGDNYGYTF.

The chain carries TRBV25-1 and TRBJ1-1; weak D call: TRBD1 (5 bases). This CDR3 has 13 residues. CDR1 is MGHDK, CDR2 SYGVNS, per germline. V was shortened by 1 base and J by 3 bases, with 6 bases between the two germline ends. DNA for the CDR3: TGTGCCAGCAGTGAATTAGGGGACACTGAAGCTTTCTTT. Amino acid sequence: CASSELGDTEAFF.

The rearrangement uses TRBV29-1 and TRBJ1-5, with D perhaps matching TRBD1 (5 bases). Deletions cut 6 bases from V and 0 bases from J, with 12 bases between. Germline V lookup: CDR1 SQVTM, CDR2 ANQGSEA. This CDR3 contains 14 residues. In nucleotides, the CDR3 is TGCAGCGTGGCGGGGCCTTATAGCAATCAGCCCCAGCATTTT. This gives the protein CSVAGPYSNQPQHF.

CDR3 nucleotides: TGTGCCAGCCTAATAGGACAGCTTAACACTGAAGCTTTCTTT. It specifies CASLIGQLNTEAFF. V is TRBV2 and J is TRBJ1-1, with D perhaps TRBD1 (6 bases). The CDR3 contains 14 residues. Germline V CDR1 and CDR2: SNHLY, FYNNEI. Trimming pared 8 bases from V and 2 bases from J, leaving 15 bases between. Using reference TRBV2 and TRBJ1-1 for the parts outside the CDR3, the full variable domain is EPEVTQTPSHQVTQMGQEVILRCVPISNHLYFYWYRQILGQKVEFLVSFYNNEISEKSEIFDDQFSVERPDGSNFTLKIRSTKLEDSAMYFCASLIGQLNTEAFFGQGTRLTVV.

The V call is TRBV29-1, the J call TRBJ1-1; D is unresolved. V gave up 7 bases and J gave up 4 bases, with 13 bases separating them. The CDR3 is 12 amino acids. Germline CDR1 reads SQVTM; CDR2 reads ANQGSEA. The CDR3 DNA sequence: TGCAGCGCACTAGGACCTAGCACTGAAGCTTTCTTT. This codes for CSALGPSTEAFF.

The rearrangement joins TRBV19 to TRBJ1-5, with D unresolved. This CDR3 has 17 amino acids. Germline CDR1 and CDR2: LNHDA and SQIVND (reference sequence). Trimming cost V 3 bases and J 0 bases, with 15 bases left between them. The CDR3: CASSIWADSYSNQPQHF. CDR3 sequence (DNA): TGTGCCAGTAGTATTTGGGCCGATTCCTATAGCAATCAGCCCCAGCATTTT. Complete variable domain (other parts from reference TRBV19 and TRBJ1-5): DGGITQSPKYLFRKEGQNVTLSCEQNLNHDAMYWYRQDPGQGLRLIYYSQIVNDFQKGDIAEGYSVSREKKESFPLTVTSAQKNPTAFYLCASSIWADSYSNQPQHFGDGTRLSIL.